In its sample, the clone carrying this T cell receptor (beta chain) was seen a few times. The data derive from a study of response to subunit inactivated influenza vaccine. TCRdb itself ran the RT-PCR reads through MiXCR, one entry per CDR3 protein. The table shows about 170,000 distinct CDR3 sequences, with roughly 10% occurring only once. Germline CDR1 and CDR2: WNHNN and SYGVQD (reference sequence). Deletions cut 6 bases from V and 7 bases from J, with 12 bases between. CDR3 size: 12 residues. This material consisted of CD8+ T cells sorted from PBMCs, taken less than 25 months after vaccination. The chain combines TRBV10-1 with TRBJ1-1; D uncertain. This TCR came from a man aged 45-69 years who received an inactivated influenza vaccine. The CDR3 region has the DNA TGCGCCAGCAGAAGGGAAACCTTTGAAGCTTTCTTT. Translation gives CASRRETFEAFF.